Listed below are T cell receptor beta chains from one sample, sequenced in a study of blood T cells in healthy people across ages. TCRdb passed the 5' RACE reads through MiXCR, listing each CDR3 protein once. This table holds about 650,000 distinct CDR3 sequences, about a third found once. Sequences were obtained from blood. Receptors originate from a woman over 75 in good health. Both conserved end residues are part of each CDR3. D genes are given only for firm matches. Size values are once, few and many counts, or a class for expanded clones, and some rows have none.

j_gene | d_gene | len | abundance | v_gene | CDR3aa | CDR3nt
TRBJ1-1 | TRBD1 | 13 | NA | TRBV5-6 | CASSPQGPYEAFF | TGTGCCAGCAGCCCACAGGGGCCGTATGAAGCTTTCTTT
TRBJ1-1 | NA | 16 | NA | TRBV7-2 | CASSSPGTGRNTEAFF | TGTGCCAGCAGCTCCCCGGGTACAGGGAGGAACACTGAAGCTTTCTTT
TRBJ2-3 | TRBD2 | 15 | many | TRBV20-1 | CSARRGTSGTDTQYF | TGCAGTGCGAGAAGGGGCACTAGCGGCACAGATACGCAGTATTTT
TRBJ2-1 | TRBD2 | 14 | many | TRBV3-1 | CASSLLRTSNEQFF | TGTGCCAGCAGCCTACTACGGACTAGCAATGAGCAGTTCTTC
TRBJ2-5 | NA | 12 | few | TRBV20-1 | CSARTSAETQYF | TGCAGTGCTAGAACTAGTGCCGAGACCCAGTACTTC
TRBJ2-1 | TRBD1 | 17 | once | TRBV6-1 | CASSGGGGQGANNEQFF | TGTGCCAGCAGTGGAGGGGGGGGACAGGGAGCGAACAATGAGCAGTTCTTC
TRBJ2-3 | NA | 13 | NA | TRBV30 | CARGSLSTDTQYF | TGTGCCCGAGGGAGTTTAAGCACAGATACGCAGTATTTT
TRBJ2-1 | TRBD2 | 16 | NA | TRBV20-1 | CSAVTSGGVSYNEQFF | TGCAGTGCTGTAACTAGCGGGGGGGTATCCTACAATGAGCAGTTCTTC
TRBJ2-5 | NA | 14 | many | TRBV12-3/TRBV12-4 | CASSPSFGRETQYF | TGTGCCAGCAGTCCCAGTTTCGGGCGGGAGACCCAGTACTTC
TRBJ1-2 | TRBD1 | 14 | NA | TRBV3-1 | CASSQEDRGGGYTF | TGTGCCAGCAGCCAAGAAGACAGGGGTGGGGGCTACACCTTC
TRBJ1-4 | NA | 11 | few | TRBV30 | CAYDRTRKLFF | TGTGCCTACGACAGGACGAGGAAACTGTTTTTT
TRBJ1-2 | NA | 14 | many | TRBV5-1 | CASSPLGTNYGYTF | TGCGCCAGCAGCCCCCTGGGCACTAACTATGGCTACACCTTC
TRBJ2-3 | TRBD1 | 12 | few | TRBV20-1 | CSAPTGTDTQYF | TGCAGTGCCCCGACAGGGACAGATACGCAGTATTTT
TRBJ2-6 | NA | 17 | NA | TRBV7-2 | CASSLQVTNSGANVLTF | TGTGCCAGCAGCTTACAGGTTACGAACTCTGGGGCCAACGTCCTGACTTTC
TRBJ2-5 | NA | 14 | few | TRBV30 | CAWSVGGRSGTQYF | TGTGCCTGGAGTGTAGGGGGACGGTCCGGGACCCAGTACTTC
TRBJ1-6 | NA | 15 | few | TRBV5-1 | CASSSRTDYNSPPHF | TGCGCCAGCAGCTCCCGGACAGATTATAATTCGCCCCCCCACTTT
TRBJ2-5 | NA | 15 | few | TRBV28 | CASSYPVGVGETQYF | TGTGCCAGCAGTTATCCCGTTGGGGTCGGAGAGACCCAGTACTTC
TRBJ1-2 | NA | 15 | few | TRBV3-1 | CASSQGTETWWGYTF | TGTGCCAGCAGCCAAGGGACGGAGACCTGGTGGGGCTACACCTTC
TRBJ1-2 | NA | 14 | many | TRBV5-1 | CASSLAPGHYGYTF | TGCGCCAGCAGCTTGGCCCCGGGCCACTATGGCTACACCTTC
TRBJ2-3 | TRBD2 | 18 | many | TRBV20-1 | CSARDLLLAGGQTDTQYF | TGCAGTGCTAGAGATCTCCTACTAGCGGGGGGGCAAACAGATACGCAGTATTTT
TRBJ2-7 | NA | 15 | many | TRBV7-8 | CASSLDLRQHDEQYF | TGTGCCAGCAGCTTAGACTTGCGACAGCATGACGAGCAGTACTTC
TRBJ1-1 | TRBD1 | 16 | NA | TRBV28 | CASSSTGWGPNTEAFF | TGTGCCAGCAGTTCGACAGGGTGGGGCCCGAACACTGAAGCTTTCTTT
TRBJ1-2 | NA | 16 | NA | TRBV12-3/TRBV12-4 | CASTMTGALANYGYTF | TGTGCCAGCACCATGACAGGAGCCTTAGCTAACTATGGCTACACCTTC
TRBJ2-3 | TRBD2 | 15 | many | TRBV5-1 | CASSFLAGGSDTQYF | TGCGCCAGCAGCTTTCTAGCGGGGGGGTCCGATACGCAGTATTTT
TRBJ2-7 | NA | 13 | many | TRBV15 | CATEEGASYEQYF | TGTGCCACCGAGGAGGGGGCCTCCTACGAGCAGTACTTC
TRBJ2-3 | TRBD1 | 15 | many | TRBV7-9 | CASSHPGTGSDTQYF | TGTGCCAGCAGCCATCCCGGGACAGGGTCCGATACGCAGTATTTT
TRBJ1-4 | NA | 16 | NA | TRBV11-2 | CASSRAGFPTNEKLFF | TGTGCCAGCAGCCGAGCTGGGTTTCCAACTAATGAAAAACTGTTTTTT
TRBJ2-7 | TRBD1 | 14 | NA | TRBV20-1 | CSAVRRTGLDEQYF | TGCAGTGCTGTACGGAGGACAGGGTTAGACGAGCAGTACTTC
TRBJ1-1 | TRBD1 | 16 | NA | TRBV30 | CAWSPWTGIMNTEAFF | TGTGCCTGGAGTCCTTGGACAGGAATTATGAACACTGAAGCTTTCTTT
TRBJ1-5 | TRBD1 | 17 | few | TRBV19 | CASSIGFDRVGNQPQHF | TGTGCCAGTAGTATCGGTTTCGACAGGGTCGGCAATCAGCCCCAGCATTTT
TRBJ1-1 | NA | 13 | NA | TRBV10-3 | CAISDTGVTEAFF | TGTGCCATCAGTGACACGGGGGTCACTGAAGCTTTCTTT
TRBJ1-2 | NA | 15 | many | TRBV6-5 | CASKGSDVGGYGYTF | TGTGCCAGCAAAGGGTCCGATGTGGGTGGCTATGGCTACACCTTC
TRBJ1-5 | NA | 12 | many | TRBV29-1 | CSVGGMGQPQHF | TGCAGCGTCGGGGGGATGGGTCAGCCCCAGCATTTT
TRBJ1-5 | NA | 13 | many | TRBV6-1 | CASKGSELQPQHF | TGTGCCAGCAAGGGGTCAGAGCTTCAGCCCCAGCATTTT
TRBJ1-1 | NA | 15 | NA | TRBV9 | CASSVGSRENTEAFF | TGTGCCAGCAGCGTAGGAAGCCGGGAGAACACTGAAGCTTTCTTT
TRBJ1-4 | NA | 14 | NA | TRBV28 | CASSPDSGNEKLFF | TGTGCCAGCAGTCCGGACAGCGGGAATGAAAAACTGTTTTTT
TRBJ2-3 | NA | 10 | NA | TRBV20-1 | CSAPRGTQYF | TGCAGTGCCCCACGGGGTACGCAGTATTTT
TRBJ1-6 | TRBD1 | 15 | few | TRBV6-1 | CASSWGDRGNSPLHF | TGTGCCAGCAGTTGGGGGGACAGGGGTAATTCACCCCTCCACTTT
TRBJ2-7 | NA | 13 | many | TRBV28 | CASRTEGTYEQYF | TGTGCCAGCAGGACTGAGGGGACCTACGAGCAGTACTTC
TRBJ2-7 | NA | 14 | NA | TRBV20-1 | CSATGPQSSYEQYF | TGCAGTGCGACGGGCCCCCAGAGCTCCTACGAGCAGTACTTC
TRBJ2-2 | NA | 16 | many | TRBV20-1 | CSARDVGGTNTGELFF | TGCAGTGCTAGAGATGTGGGGGGCACGAACACCGGGGAGCTGTTTTTT
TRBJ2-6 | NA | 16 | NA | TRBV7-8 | CASSLAIAGAAGVLTF | TGTGCCAGCAGCTTAGCGATCGCAGGGGCAGCCGGGGTCCTGACTTTC
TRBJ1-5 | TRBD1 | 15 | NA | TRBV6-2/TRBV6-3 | CASRRGTVLYQPQHF | TGTGCCAGCAGGCGGGGGACAGTCCTTTATCAGCCCCAGCATTTT
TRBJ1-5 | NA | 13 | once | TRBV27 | CASSATLLQPQHF | TGTGCCAGCAGTGCGACACTCTTACAGCCCCAGCATTTT
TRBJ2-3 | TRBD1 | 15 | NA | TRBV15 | CATSRGRGLVDTQYF | TGTGCCACCAGCAGAGGCAGGGGGCTTGTAGATACGCAGTATTTT
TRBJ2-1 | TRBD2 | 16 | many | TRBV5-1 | CASSSDRLAGANGQFF | TGCGCCAGCAGCTCAGACAGACTAGCGGGGGCAAATGGGCAGTTCTTC
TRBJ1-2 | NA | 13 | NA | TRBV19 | CASSLDARYGYTF | TGTGCCAGTAGTCTGGACGCCCGCTATGGCTACACCTTC
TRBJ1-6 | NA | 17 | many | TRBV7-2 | CASSHWGSGEGNSPLHF | TGTGCCAGCAGCCACTGGGGTTCGGGGGAGGGGAATTCACCCCTCCACTTT
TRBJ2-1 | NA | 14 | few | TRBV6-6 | CASSYSVVYNEQFF | TGTGCCAGCAGTTACTCGGTAGTATACAATGAGCAGTTCTTC
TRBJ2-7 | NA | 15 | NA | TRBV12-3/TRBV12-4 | CASRVIGPISYEQYF | TGTGCCAGCAGGGTCATAGGGCCCATCTCCTACGAGCAGTACTTC
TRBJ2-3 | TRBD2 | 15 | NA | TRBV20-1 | CSAREPAGGGDTQYF | TGCAGTGCTAGAGAGCCGGCGGGGGGGGGAGATACGCAGTATTTT
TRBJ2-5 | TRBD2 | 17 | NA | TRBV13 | CASTPRFKRGRRETQYF | TGTGCCAGCACCCCAAGATTCAAGCGGGGACGTCGTGAGACCCAGTACTTC
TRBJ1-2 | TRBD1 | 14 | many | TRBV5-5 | CASSTGTGNYGYTF | TGTGCCAGCAGCACCGGGACAGGGAACTATGGCTACACCTTC
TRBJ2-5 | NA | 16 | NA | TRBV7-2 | CASSVLGAALKETQYF | TGTGCCAGCAGCGTACTCGGGGCCGCCCTAAAAGAGACCCAGTACTTC
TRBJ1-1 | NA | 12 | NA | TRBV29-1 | CSVEDRTTAAFF | TGCAGCGTTGAAGATCGGACCACGGCCGCTTTCTTT
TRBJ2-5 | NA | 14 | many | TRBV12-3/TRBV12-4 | CASSLRGAGETQYF | TGTGCCAGCAGTTTACGGGGGGCAGGCGAGACCCAGTACTTC
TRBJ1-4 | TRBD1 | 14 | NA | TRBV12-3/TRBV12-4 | CASRKRQGGEKLFF | TGTGCCAGCCGTAAAAGACAGGGTGGCGAAAAACTGTTTTTT
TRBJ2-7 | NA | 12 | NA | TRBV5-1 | CASKKTVNEQYF | TGCGCCAGCAAGAAGACGGTGAATGAGCAGTACTTC
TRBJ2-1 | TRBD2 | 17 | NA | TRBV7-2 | CASSFPQAGGSYNEQFF | TGTGCCAGCAGCTTTCCTCAAGCGGGGGGCTCCTACAATGAGCAGTTCTTC